The 32 T cell receptor beta chains below were found in one sample sequenced in a study of regulatory T cells in long-lasting Graves disease. Documented time point: persistent/refractory GD, antithyroid drugs over 5 years with positive TRAb. The TCR library used RNA extracted from PBMCs. Both iRepertoire HTBI primers and Arm-PCR of CDR3 regions were used to build the TCR beta libraries. One entry per CDR3 protein results from TCRdb running MiXCR on the multiplex PCR reads. The sample has around 460,000 distinct CDR3 sequences; roughly 22% are singletons. The source was peripheral blood mononuclear cells (PBMCs), collected when the disease was refractory, from a patient treated with antithyroid drugs. The receptors were gathered from a female donor with Graves disease.

The chain combines TRBV2 with TRBJ2-1; a weak D match, TRBD2 (5 bases). This CDR3 contains 16 residues. Germline V CDR1 and CDR2: SNHLY, FYNNEI. Trimming took 6 bases from V and 12 from J, leaving 27 bases between them. The CDR3 coding sequence is TGTGCCAGCAGCGTCGGAGGAGTTCGCCCCCTCATGGGGCAGTTCTTC. Protein sequence: CASSVGGVRPLMGQFF.

This clonotype was detected ten times or more. The rearrangement uses TRBV6-1 and TRBJ1-1; TRBD1 agrees at 8 bases. Germline CDR1 and CDR2: MNHNS and SASEGT. V shed 8 bases and J 3 bases; nucleotides not matched to a gene: 5. The length of the CDR3 is 13 residues. CDR3 DNA: TGTGCCAGCGGCAAGACAGGGGACACTGAAGCTTTCTTT. Its translation is CASGKTGDTEAFF.

This clonotype was found a few times. The chain is built from TRBV4-1 and TRBJ1-1; D uncertain. CDR1 MGHRA and CDR2 YSYEKL come from the germline V gene. There are 17 residues in the CDR3. Trimming took off 1 base at V and 4 bases at J, with 19 bases between the two ends. The CDR3 coding sequence is TGCGCCAGCAGCCAAGTCCCCCCGGGAACGGGGAGCACTGAAGCTTTCTTT. Its protein is CASSQVPPGTGSTEAFF.

This clonotype occurred many times. This chain uses TRBV12-3 or TRBV12-4 with TRBJ1-1; no reliable D call. CDR3 size: 13 residues. V shed 2 bases and J shed 8 bases, with 12 bases lying between them. CDR3 DNA sequence: TGTGCCAGCAGTTTAACGGACCGGACCGAAGCTTTCTTT. This gives the protein CASSLTDRTEAFF.

There are many counts of this clonotype. The CDR3 is CASIIGQENTEAFF. The CDR3, as DNA: TGTGCCAGCATTATTGGACAAGAGAACACTGAAGCTTTCTTT. The chain links TRBV28 to TRBJ1-1; D may be TRBD1 (5 bases). The length of the CDR3 is 14 residues. Trimming removed 7 bases at V and 1 base at J, with 13 bases between. CDR1 and CDR2 from the germline V gene are MDHEN and SYDVKM.

This clonotype was counted many times. The chain uses TRBV13 and TRBJ1-1; D remains ambiguous. The ends were cut back, 5 bases at V and 1 base at J, with 8 bases in the middle. Germline V gives CDR1 PRHDT, CDR2 FYEKMQ (reference sequence). CDR3 length: 13 amino acids. CDR3 nucleotide sequence: TGTGCCAGCAGCCTCCGGCCGAACACTGAAGCTTTCTTT. This codes for CASSLRPNTEAFF.

V is TRBV4-3 and J is TRBJ1-5, with D unclear. Germline V gene data show CDR1 as LGHNA and CDR2 as YSLEER. The V end was cut by 0 bases, the J end by 1 base, with 7 bases between. This CDR3 contains 15 residues. The CDR3 region is CASSQDLNSNQPQHF. The CDR3 coding sequence is TGCGCCAGCAGCCAAGATTTAAACAGCAATCAGCCCCAGCATTTT.

With regard to this clonotype: A much larger clone differs from this one at a single base, so this may be a read error. The rearrangement joins TRBV27 to TRBJ1-1; D ambiguous. The CDR3 sequence is 13 residues long. Germline V gives CDR1 MNHEY, CDR2 SMNVEV (reference sequence). The CDR3 DNA sequence: TGTGCCAGCAGTTTATTGAGCTACACTGTAGCTTTCTTT. Residues: CASSLLSYTVAFF.

This chain links TRBV19 with TRBJ1-5; D is ambiguous. Between the trimmed V and J ends, which lost 10 bases and 6 bases, there was a span of 13 bases. There are 12 residues in the CDR3. The germline V gene has CDR1 LNHDA and CDR2 SQIVND (reference sequence). The CDR3, as DNA: TGTGCCACCATGGTGGGGTCTCAGCCCCAGCATTTT. It codes for CATMVGSQPQHF. Full variable domain (rest looked up from reference TRBV19 and TRBJ1-5): DGGITQSPKYLFRKEGQNVTLSCEQNLNHDAMYWYRQDPGQGLRLIYYSQIVNDFQKGDIAEGYSVSREKKESFPLTVTSAQKNPTAFYLCATMVGSQPQHFGDGTRLSIL.

The J gene is TRBJ2-2, the V gene TRBV2; the match to TRBD2 covers 11 bases. V was clipped by 1 base and J by 5 bases; unmatched bases: 9. This CDR3 spans 18 amino acids. Looked up from germline, CDR1 is SNHLY and CDR2 is FYNNEI. The CDR3 nucleotides are TGTGCCAGCAGTGAAGGCCGACTAGCGGGGACCACAACCGGGGAGCTGTTTTTT. Translating it yields CASSEGRLAGTTTGELFF.

This clonotype was seen ten or more times. The chain joins TRBV28 to TRBJ2-5; D not certain. Trimming removed 2 bases from V and 0 bases from J, with 7 bases in between. Germline values: CDR1 MDHEN, CDR2 SYDVKM. This CDR3 contains 14 residues. The CDR3 nucleotides are TGTGCCAGCAGTTTAAGGAGCGACCAAGAGACCCAGTACTTC. It specifies CASSLRSDQETQYF.

The rearrangement joins TRBV6-5 to TRBJ1-2; TRBD1 might be the D (6 bases). The CDR3 has 15 amino acids. Germline V gives CDR1 MNHEY, CDR2 SVGAGI. Trimming cost V 2 bases and J 1 base, with 11 bases left between them. The chain's CDR3 is CASSYGGGYNYGYTF. The CDR3 DNA reads TGTGCCAGCAGTTACGGAGGGGGTTATAACTATGGCTACACCTTC.

This clonotype has at least ten counts. This chain links TRBV7-2 with TRBJ2-5; D unclear. Deletions cut 5 bases from V and 1 base from J, with 8 bases between. From germline, CDR1 is SGHTA and CDR2 FQGNSA. The CDR3 is made up of 13 amino acids. The CDR3 nucleotides read TGTGCCAGCAGCATTAGGCCCCAAGAGACCCAGTACTTC. It is translated as CASSIRPQETQYF.

A few counts support this clonotype. The genes are TRBV19 and TRBJ2-7; 8 nucleotides agree with TRBD1. V shed 5 bases and J 6 bases; nucleotides not matched to a gene: 9. Germline CDR1 LNHDA, CDR2 SQIVND (reference sequence). The CDR3 is 14 residues long. CDR3 DNA: TGTGCCAGTAGTGCCTCAGGGGGCTGGGGCGAGCAGTACTTC. It yields the protein CASSASGGWGEQYF.

With regard to this clonotype: A much larger clone differs by one base, so this may be a read error. V gene TRBV12-3 or TRBV12-4 combines with J gene TRBJ2-5, with D perhaps given as TRBD1 or TRBD2 (5 bases each). This CDR3 is 14 amino acids long. CDR3 region: CTSSLIGGRSEQYF. For the CDR3, the DNA is TGTACCAGCAGTTTAATTGGGGGAAGAAGTGAGCAGTACTTC.

The chain joins TRBV20-1 to TRBJ2-7; TRBD1 aligns across 8 bases. The CDR3 runs 14 residues. The germline gives CDR1 DFQATT, CDR2 SNEGSKA (reference sequence). J gave up 13 bases and V 5 bases, and 19 bases lay outside the gene matches. The chain's CDR3 is CSAGIQGVGGQGYF. DNA of the CDR3: TGCAGTGCTGGAATACAGGGGGTCGGAGGACAAGGATACTTC.

The J gene is TRBJ1-2, the V gene TRBV5-4; perhaps TRBD1 as D (5 bases). The CDR3 is 14 residues long. Germline CDR1 and CDR2: SGHNT and YYREEE (reference sequence). Trimming took off 0 bases at V and 9 bases at J, with 15 bases between the two ends. The CDR3 sequence is CASSLEQAPGSYTF. CDR3 nucleotide sequence: TGTGCCAGCAGCTTGGAACAGGCACCGGGAAGCTACACCTTC.

V usage is TRBV28 and J usage is TRBJ2-6; TRBD1 is a possible D gene (6 bases). The CDR3 is 15 residues long. The germline CDR1 and CDR2 sequences are MDHEN and SYDVKM. V gave up 7 bases and J gave up 0 bases, with 10 bases separating them. In DNA form, the CDR3 reads TGTGCCAGCACCGGACAGCTCTCTGGGGCCAACGTCCTGACTTTC. As protein: CASTGQLSGANVLTF.

This sequence joins TRBV7-2 and TRBJ2-7; unclear D gene. The CDR3 spans 13 residues. Trimming removed 5 bases from V and 7 bases from J, with 15 bases in between. The germline gives CDR1 SGHTA, CDR2 FQGNSA. CDR3 in amino acids: CASSPGSRLEQYF. The CDR3 region has the DNA TGTGCCAGCAGCCCCGGGTCGAGACTTGAGCAGTACTTC.

This clonotype was seen more than once but under ten times. The chain employs TRBV7-9 and TRBJ2-4; D is uncertain. CDR1 and CDR2 (germline): SEHNR, FQNEAQ (reference sequence). The V gene lost 2 bases and the J gene lost 1 base, with 6 bases spanning the gap. The CDR3 covers 14 residues. This CDR3 reads CASSLFGAKNIQYF. DNA for the CDR3: TGTGCCAGCAGCTTATTCGGGGCCAAAAACATTCAGTACTTC.

This clonotype was recorded at least ten times. This rearrangement joins TRBV12-3 or TRBV12-4 to TRBJ1-4, with 8 bases identical to TRBD1. V was pared by 3 bases and J by 11 bases, with 8 bases of the junction left unmatched. The CDR3 spans 14 residues. The CDR3 sequence is CASSFQDRDGKLFF. CDR3 DNA sequence: TGTGCCAGCAGTTTCCAGGACAGGGACGGGAAACTGTTTTTT.

Concerning this clonotype itself: This may arise from a read error, as a much more abundant clone is one base away. The rearrangement joins TRBV19 to TRBJ2-2; D is possibly TRBD1 or TRBD2 (5 bases each). The V gene's germline CDR1 is LNHDA and CDR2 SQIVND (reference sequence). The CDR3 loop spans 15 amino acids. CDR3 loop: CASSIRGGRTGELLF. The DNA for the CDR3 is TGTGCCAGTAGTATTCGGGGCGGTCGGACCGGGGAGCTGCTTTTT.

This clonotype showed up many times. The gene calls are TRBV20-1 and TRBJ1-1; TRBD1 matches 7 bases. The germline V gene encodes CDR1 DFQATT and CDR2 SNEGSKA (reference sequence). The CDR3 extends over 13 amino acids. After removal of 3 bases from V and 4 bases from J, the junction contained 5 bases not matched to a gene. The CDR3 DNA reads as TGCAGTGCTAGTCACAGGGGAAGCACTGAAGCTTTCTTT. Its translation: CSASHRGSTEAFF.

This chain connects TRBV4-3 to TRBJ2-7, with 10 positions matching TRBD2. The V segment lost 0 bases and the J segment 6 bases; nucleotides outside the gene matches: 5. From germline, CDR1 is LGHNA and CDR2 YSLEER. CDR3 length equals 15 residues. The CDR3: CASSQESSGSVEQYF. DNA of the CDR3: TGCGCCAGCAGCCAAGAGTCTAGCGGGAGTGTCGAGCAGTACTTC.

This clonotype was counted ten times or more. The chain employs TRBV2 and TRBJ2-7; D tentatively reads TRBD1 or TRBD2 (5 bases each). This CDR3 has 14 amino acids. The germline V and J ends were trimmed by 6 bases and 6 bases, with 18 bases remaining between them. Germline V lookup: CDR1 SNHLY, CDR2 FYNNEI. This CDR3 is CASSGIQEAGEQYF. As DNA, the CDR3 is TGTGCCAGCAGCGGCATACAGGAGGCGGGCGAGCAGTACTTC.

This clonotype was detected a few times. This chain joins TRBV25-1 and TRBJ2-2; 10 nucleotides match TRBD1. V dropped 5 bases and J dropped 4; count of bases not matched to a gene: 7. Germline-derived CDR1 and CDR2 are MGHDK and SYGVNS. The CDR3 loop spans 16 amino acids. The CDR3 region has the DNA TGTGCCAGCAGTTCCCTTCGACAGGGGGCCACCGGGGAGCTGTTTTTT. Its translation is CASSSLRQGATGELFF.

Many counts were recorded for this clonotype. The chain links TRBV12-3 or TRBV12-4 to TRBJ1-5; D is unresolved. V was trimmed by 1 base and J by 1 base, leaving 8 bases between them. The CDR3 runs to 15 residues. The CDR3 sequence: CASSLGAQSNQPQHF. The CDR3 DNA reads TGTGCCAGCAGTTTAGGTGCACAAAGCAATCAGCCCCAGCATTTT.

This clonotype was counted ten times or more. CDR3 DNA sequence: TGTGCCAGCAGTCGGGGTCTACGCGGCTACACCTTC. As protein: CASSRGLRGYTF. The V gene is TRBV6-1, the J gene TRBJ1-2; D ambiguous. CDR3 length: 12 residues. The V and J ends lost 5 bases and 8 bases respectively, with 12 bases between them. Germline CDR1 MNHNS, CDR2 SASEGT.

The V call is TRBV19, the J call TRBJ2-4, with 8 bases that match TRBD1. The CDR3 runs 17 residues. Germline V lookup: CDR1 LNHDA, CDR2 SQIVND (reference sequence). The junction had 16 bases not matched to a gene; V was cut back by 4 bases and J by 8 bases. The CDR3 region is CASSTPQSRGLWDIQYF. CDR3 bases: TGTGCCAGTAGTACGCCTCAATCCAGGGGGCTTTGGGACATTCAGTACTTC.

This sequence joins TRBV30 and TRBJ1-1; D uncertain. Germline V gene lookup returns CDR1 GTSNPN and CDR2 SVGIG (reference sequence). The V and J ends lost 2 bases and 0 bases respectively, with 7 bases between them. CDR3 length: 13 amino acids. CDR3 in amino acids: CAWSKQVNTEAFF. Written as DNA, the CDR3 is TGTGCCTGGAGTAAACAAGTGAACACTGAAGCTTTCTTT.

The chain couples TRBV6-1 to TRBJ1-1, with D hard to call. CDR1 and CDR2 from the germline V gene are MNHNS and SASEGT. Trimming took off 7 bases at V and 10 bases at J, with 13 bases between the two ends. This CDR3 is built from 11 residues. CDR3 coding DNA: TGTGCCAGCATAGGATATATTAGAGCTTTCTTT. This translates into CASIGYIRAFF.

This clonotype has only a few counts. V usage is TRBV6-1 and J usage is TRBJ2-7; D is perhaps TRBD2 (6 bases). V was trimmed by 7 bases and J by 6 bases, leaving 25 bases between them. The CDR3 totals 16 residues. Germline V gene sequence: CDR1 MNHNS, CDR2 SASEGT. The CDR3 DNA follows: TGTGCCAGCACGGGGGTTAAAACAGCCTACACCAGCGAGCAGTACTTC. Translating it yields CASTGVKTAYTSEQYF.